This TCR beta chain originates from a study of shared clonotypes between healthy human individuals. The data were produced by immunoSEQ multiplex PCR, yet TCRdb's version contains in-frame clones alone and is incomplete. The sample includes some 2 million clones, about 95% of them seen just once. Trimming left V 6 bases short and J 4 bases short, with 13 bases between. This CDR3 region has 14 residues. Germline CDR1 is LGHNA and CDR2 is YSLEER. The gene calls are TRBV4-3 and TRBJ2-1; possibly TRBD2 for D (6 bases). The sequencing sample was made of naive CD4+ T cells sorted from blood. Subset reported: CD45RA+ positively selected. The TCR originated in a man younger than 35 in good health. CDR3 in DNA: TGCGCCAGCAGGGGACTCCGCCTATACAATGAGCAGTTCTTC. This codes for CASRGLRLYNEQFF.